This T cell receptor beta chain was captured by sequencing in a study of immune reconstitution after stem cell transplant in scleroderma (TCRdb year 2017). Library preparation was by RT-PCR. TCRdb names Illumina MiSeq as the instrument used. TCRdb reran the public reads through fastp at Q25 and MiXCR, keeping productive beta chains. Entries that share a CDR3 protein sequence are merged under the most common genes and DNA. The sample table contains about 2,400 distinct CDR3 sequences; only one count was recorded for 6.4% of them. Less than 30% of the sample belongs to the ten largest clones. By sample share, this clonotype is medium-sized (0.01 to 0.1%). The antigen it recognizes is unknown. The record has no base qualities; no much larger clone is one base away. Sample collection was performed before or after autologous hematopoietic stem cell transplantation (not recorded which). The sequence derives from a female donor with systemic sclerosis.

The nucleotide sequence reads TGTGCCAGCAGTAGCCGGGGTGTGGAGACCCAGTACTTC. This yields the protein CASSSRGVETQYF. This receptor chain uses TRBV6-6 and TRBJ2-5, with TRBD2 as a weak D call on 5 bases. From its cysteine to its phenylalanine, the CDR3 spans 13 amino acids. The DNA shown is the 39-base CDR3, in frame from base 1. The germline V gene (reference sequence) sets CDR1 to MNHNY and CDR2 to SVGAGI. At the junction V is shortened by 5 bases and J by 5 bases, with 12 bases in between.